The rows below give T cell receptor beta chains drawn from one sample of a study of shared clonotypes between healthy human individuals. Method: immunoSEQ multiplex PCR; TCRdb's copy keeps in-frame clones and lacks some. The sample lists about 1 million clones, around 75% occurring once. Material: memory CD4+ T cells sorted from blood. These receptors came from a man younger than 35 in good health. Both conserved end residues are part of each CDR3. A D gene is named only where the DNA matches it firmly. Clone sizes are given selectively: once, few, many, or a class where the clone is expanded.

V: TRBV19; D: TRBD2; J: TRBJ2-7; size: -; CDR3: CASRGIAGGSYEQYF; DNA: TGTGCCAGTAGAGGGATAGCGGGAGGTTCCTACGAGCAGTACTTC
V: TRBV5-6; D: TRBD1; J: TRBJ2-7; size: -; CDR3: CASSSGRGGQEQYF; DNA: TGTGCCAGCAGCTCGGGTCGAGGGGGCCAAGAGCAGTACTTC
V: TRBV7-2; D: -; J: TRBJ1-5; size: few; CDR3: CASSQLRGAGQPQHF; DNA: TGTGCCAGCAGCCAACTTCGGGGAGCTGGACAGCCCCAGCATTTT
V: TRBV29-1; D: -; J: TRBJ2-3; size: -; CDR3: CSVGPRQTNTDTQYF; DNA: TGCAGCGTTGGACCCCGGCAGACTAACACAGATACGCAGTATTTT
V: TRBV10-1; D: -; J: TRBJ2-5; size: -; CDR3: CASSESRPSGAETQYF; DNA: TGCGCCAGCAGTGAGTCACGGCCGTCAGGAGCGGAGACCCAGTACTTC
V: TRBV6-6; D: -; J: TRBJ2-7; size: -; CDR3: CASSSLAYEQYF; DNA: TGTGCCAGCAGTTCCTTAGCCTACGAGCAGTACTTC
V: TRBV2; D: -; J: TRBJ2-2; size: -; CDR3: CASSKSPTGELFF; DNA: TGTGCCAGCTCCAAGTCCCCCACCGGGGAGCTGTTTTTT
V: TRBV5-1; D: -; J: TRBJ1-3; size: -; CDR3: CASRIDRLAGNTIYF; DNA: TGCGCCAGCAGGATTGACAGACTGGCTGGAAACACCATATATTTT
V: TRBV6-4; D: TRBD1; J: TRBJ1-2; size: -; CDR3: CASISGGAQGYTF; DNA: TGTGCCAGCATTTCAGGGGGCGCGCAGGGCTACACCTTC
V: TRBV9; D: -; J: TRBJ2-1; size: -; CDR3: CASSSTRNEQFF; DNA: TGTGCCAGCAGCTCGACTCGGAATGAGCAGTTCTTC
V: TRBV7-7; D: TRBD2; J: TRBJ2-2; size: -; CDR3: CASSPVTGGTGELFF; DNA: TGTGCTAGCAGCCCCGTGACGGGAGGGACCGGGGAGCTGTTTTTT
V: TRBV19; D: -; J: TRBJ2-2; size: -; CDR3: CASSTVGWADYTGELFF; DNA: TGTGCCAGTAGTACTGTCGGTTGGGCGGATTACACCGGGGAGCTGTTTTTT
V: TRBV30; D: TRBD1; J: TRBJ1-1; size: few; CDR3: CAWSTGTAGTEAFF; DNA: TGTGCCTGGAGTACCGGGACAGCAGGGACTGAAGCTTTCTTT
V: TRBV2; D: -; J: TRBJ1-2; size: -; CDR3: CASSEGLKAGYTF; DNA: TGTGCCAGCAGTGAAGGCCTCAAGGCCGGCTACACCTTC
V: TRBV6-1; D: TRBD1; J: TRBJ1-4; size: -; CDR3: CASSECAGGGEKLFF; DNA: TGTGCCAGCAGTGAATGTGCAGGGGGGGGTGAAAAACTGTTTTTT
V: TRBV6-1; D: -; J: TRBJ2-5; size: -; CDR3: CASSERQGTGVETQYF; DNA: TGTGCCAGCAGTGAAAGGCAGGGAACGGGAGTGGAGACCCAGTACTTC